Listed below are T cell receptor beta chains from one sample, sequenced in a study of blood T cell repertoires in COVID-19. Generated by immunoSEQ multiplex PCR, the TCRdb table keeps only in-frame clones and is missing some. The table has more than 200,000 clones, roughly 90% seen once. The specimen sequenced was peripheral blood. Receptors originate from a woman aged 55-70 years with acute or convalescent COVID-19. Both conserved end residues are trimmed from each CDR3. Each record gives: CDR3 length, J gene, V gene, CDR3 protein.

13 TRBJ2-2 TRBV1 TSSLERGDTGELF
14 TRBJ2-1 TRBV14 ASSQRTSGNYNEQF
13 TRBJ2-3 TRBV5-1 ASSLAGASTDTQY
13 TRBJ1-5 TRBV30 AWSSDRGLNQPQH
12 TRBJ1-1 TRBV19 ASSHPRKNTEAF
11 TRBJ1-5 TRBV6-5 AVWGQVNQPQH
11 TRBJ1-1 TRBV3-1/TRBV3-2 ASSQYGGTAAF
12 TRBJ1-6 TRBV27 ASSPWTGNSPLH
14 TRBJ2-5 TRBV5-5 ASSLYGVTGQETQY
10 TRBJ1-1 TRBV5-4 ASSDSNTEAF
9 TRBJ1-2 TRBV6-6 ASSGNYGYT
11 TRBJ2-7 TRBV18 ASSPDRAGEQY
14 TRBJ2-5 TRBV7-9 ASSRGGQGSGETQY
12 TRBJ1-1 TRBV7-3 ASSPQTGNTEAF
12 TRBJ1-4 TRBV10-2 ASSEAGRVEKLF
13 TRBJ1-1 TRBV18 ASSPPIGGVTEAF
13 TRBJ2-1 TRBV18 ASSRTGVPYNEQF
13 TRBJ1-1 TRBV19 ASSIDRTTQGYAF
11 TRBJ1-2 TRBV4-1 ASSPRDRQGYT
13 TRBJ2-3 TRBV6-5 ASRVTTTTTDTQY
15 TRBJ1-6 TRBV3-1/TRBV3-2 ASSQVGQGFASSPLH
13 TRBJ2-3 TRBV6-2/TRBV6-3 ASSYGQVSTDTQY
16 TRBJ1-5 TRBV12-5 ASGEMGQIYRSNQPQH
14 TRBJ2-1 TRBV18 ASSPSLADSGNEQF
12 TRBJ2-5 TRBV2 ASSASGRGETQY
16 TRBJ1-5 TRBV19 ASSFPTGAGGSNQPQH
11 TRBJ2-4 TRBV20-1 SASGGVSNIQY
13 TRBJ1-1 TRBV7-6 ASRGDREGNTEAF
19 TRBJ2-1 TRBV14 ASSQARAGTSGRWGPTEQF
12 TRBJ1-2 TRBV6-2/TRBV6-3 ASSYLGAGGGYT
12 TRBJ1-3 TRBV19 ASSPDSSGNTIY
12 TRBJ1-3 TRBV6-5 ATGRGSSGNTIY
15 TRBJ1-4 TRBV4-2 ASSQAGTGALNEKLF
13 TRBJ1-2 TRBV5-1 ASSDPGQTMYGYT
11 TRBJ1-2 TRBV29-1 SVGNREGYGYT
14 TRBJ1-4 TRBV18 ASSPRQASTNEKLF
13 TRBJ1-1 TRBV18 ASSPDQGARDGAF
12 TRBJ2-7 TRBV7-2 ASSPRLDGYEQY
13 TRBJ1-2 TRBV19 ASSIGGTGTYGYT
12 TRBJ1-1 TRBV11-3 ASSRTGSTTEAF
15 TRBJ2-7 TRBV3-1/TRBV3-2 ASSHVTSGSSSYEQY
13 TRBJ2-5 TRBV14 ASSQGWTAQETQY
15 TRBJ2-2 TRBV4-3 ASSQVPKRENTGELF
15 TRBJ1-4 TRBV28 ASSLPGGGLTNEKLF
13 TRBJ2-2 TRBV7-7 ASSLGTSVTGELF
13 TRBJ1-2 TRBV18 ASSPGQGINYGYT
12 TRBJ2-3 TRBV5-1 ASAPSGGTDTQY
13 TRBJ2-7 TRBV27 ASSSPGTASYEQY
14 TRBJ2-1 TRBV6-4 ASSVLAGGHYNEQF
13 TRBJ2-1 TRBV9 ASSPRTGNYNEQF
17 TRBJ2-1 TRBV19 ASSTPPSSLAGRYNEQF
13 TRBJ1-5 TRBV7-2 ASSFEGRPNQPQH
15 TRBJ2-5 TRBV29-1 SVEGTSGGEHQETQY
13 TRBJ1-5 TRBV27 ASSLRLTGGQPQH
14 TRBJ1-1 TRBV28 ASSTPGQGARAEAF